The sequence of this TCR beta chain was determined in a study of long-term antiretroviral therapy in people with HIV. Looking at the study overall: It was about a decade before the 2015 immediate-ART recommendation that the earliest samples were taken. General study findings and limits: Blood collection from about 2003 to 2017 possibly occurred under older ART regimens. With ART, diversity went up but was still lower than in transplant donor controls.

Without exception, participants with HIV were treated in the United States. Survey-level immunoSEQ v3.0 assays were run. TCRdb's table, derived via immunoSEQ multiplex PCR, lists solely in-frame clones and lacks some. This sample has 25,000 to 35,000 clones, with around 97% found just once. Germline assignment: CDR1 SQVTM and CDR2 ANQGSEA. The V end was cut by 7 bases, the J end by 1 base, with 10 bases between. The CDR3 contains 12 residues. In regard to this clone: Its antigen is not identified.

The chain couples TRBV29-1 to TRBJ1-1; unclear D gene. The origin of this receptor is a man between 25 and 39 years old with HIV. Sequencing was performed on unsorted PBMCs, taken 6.9 years after starting antiretroviral therapy. Here the CDR3 reads CSGYARNTEAFF. The CDR3 DNA sequence: TGCAGCGGATACGCTAGGAACACTGAAGCTTTCTTT.